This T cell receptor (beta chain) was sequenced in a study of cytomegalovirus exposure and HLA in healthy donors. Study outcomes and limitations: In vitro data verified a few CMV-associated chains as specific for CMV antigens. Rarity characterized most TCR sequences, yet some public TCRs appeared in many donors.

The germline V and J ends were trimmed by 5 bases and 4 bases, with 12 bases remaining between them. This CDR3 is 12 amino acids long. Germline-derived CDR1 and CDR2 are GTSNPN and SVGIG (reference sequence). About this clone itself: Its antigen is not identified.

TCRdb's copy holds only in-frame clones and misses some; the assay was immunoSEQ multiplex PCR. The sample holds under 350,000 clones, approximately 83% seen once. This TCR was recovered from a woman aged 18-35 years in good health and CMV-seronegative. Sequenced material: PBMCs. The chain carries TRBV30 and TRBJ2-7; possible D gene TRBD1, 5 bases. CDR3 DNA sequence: TGTGCCTGGGGACACTACCTATACGAGCAGTACTTC. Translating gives CAWGHYLYEQYF.